This T cell receptor beta chain was found in a study of T cell clonality in common variable immunodeficiency. Findings of the study overall: Fewer deletions and N-nucleotide insertions were reportedly seen in common variable immunodeficiency TCR beta sequences. CVID subjects had higher TCRbeta clonality than healthy controls, most marked in about a third.

This clone turned up a few times. What it binds is unknown. The read ends 3 residues early relative to the CDR3; the germline J gene fills the gap. This CDR3 is built from 14 residues. The trim removed 7 bases at V and 4 bases at J, leaving 6 bases unmatched. Germline CDR1 reads SNHLY; CDR2 reads FYNNEI. Control and CVID samples contributed equal amounts of genomic DNA. Some clones are missing from TCRdb's copy, which holds only in-frame ones; the method was immunoSEQ multiplex PCR. The sample contains around 21,000 clones, none of them singletons. This rearrangement joins TRBV2 to TRBJ2-2; 7 nucleotides align to TRBD1. The origin of this receptor is a human donor with common variable immunodeficiency. Sequences were obtained from peripheral blood mononuclear cells. The CDR3 sequence: CASMRQGFTGELFF. CDR3 DNA (partial): TGTGCCAGCATGAGACAGGGATTCACCGGGGAG.